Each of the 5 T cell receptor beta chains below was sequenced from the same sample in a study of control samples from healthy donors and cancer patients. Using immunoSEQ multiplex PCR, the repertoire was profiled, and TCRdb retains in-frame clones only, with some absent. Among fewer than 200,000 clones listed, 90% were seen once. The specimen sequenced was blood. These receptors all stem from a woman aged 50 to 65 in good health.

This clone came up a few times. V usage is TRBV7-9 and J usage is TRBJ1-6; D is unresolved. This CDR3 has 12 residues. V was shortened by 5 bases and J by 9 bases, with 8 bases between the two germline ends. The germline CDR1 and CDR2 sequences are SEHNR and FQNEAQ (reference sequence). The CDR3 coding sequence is TGTGCCAGCAGCCGATCGGGTTCACCCCTCCACTTT. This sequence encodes CASSRSGSPLHF.

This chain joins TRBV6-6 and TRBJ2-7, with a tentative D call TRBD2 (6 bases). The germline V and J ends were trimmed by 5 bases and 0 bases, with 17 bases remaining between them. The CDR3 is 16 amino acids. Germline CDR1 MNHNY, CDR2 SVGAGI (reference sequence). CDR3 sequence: CASSPGGSSSSYEQYF. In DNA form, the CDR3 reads TGTGCCAGCAGTCCTGGGGGGAGTTCGAGCTCCTACGAGCAGTACTTC.

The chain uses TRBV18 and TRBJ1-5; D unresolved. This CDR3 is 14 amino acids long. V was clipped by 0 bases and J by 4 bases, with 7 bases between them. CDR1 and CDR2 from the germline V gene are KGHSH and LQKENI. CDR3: CASSPPGLNQPQHF. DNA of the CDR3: TGTGCCAGCTCACCACCTGGGTTAAATCAGCCCCAGCATTTT.

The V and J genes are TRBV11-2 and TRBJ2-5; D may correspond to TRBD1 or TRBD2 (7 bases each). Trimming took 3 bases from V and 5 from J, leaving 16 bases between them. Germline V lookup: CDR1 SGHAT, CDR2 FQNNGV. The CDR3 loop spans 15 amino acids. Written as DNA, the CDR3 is TGTGCCAGCAGCTTTGGGGGAGGGGGCGGGGAGACCCAGTACTTC. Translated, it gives CASSFGGGGGETQYF.

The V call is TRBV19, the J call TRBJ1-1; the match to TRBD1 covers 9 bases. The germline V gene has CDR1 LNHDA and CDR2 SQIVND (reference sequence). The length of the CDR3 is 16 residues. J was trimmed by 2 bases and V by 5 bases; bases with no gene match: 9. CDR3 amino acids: CASSLGPGQGNTEAFF. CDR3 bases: TGTGCCAGTAGTCTTGGGCCGGGACAGGGTAACACTGAAGCTTTCTTT.